A selection of T cell receptor beta chains follows, all from one sample in a study of blood T cell repertoires in COVID-19. TCRdb keeps only in-frame clones here, not all; method: immunoSEQ multiplex PCR. Altogether under 300,000 clones are present, around 84% being singletons, with the ten largest covering roughly 3.4%. Sequenced input: peripheral blood. The source is a woman under 30 with acute or convalescent COVID-19. CDR3s include the opening cysteine and the closing phenylalanine or tryptophan. Each record gives: CDR3 DNA, CDR3 protein, V gene, CDR3 length, D gene, J gene, clone size. A D gene is named only where the DNA matches it firmly. Where a row states a size, it is once, few, many or the class of an expanded clone; other rows omit it.

cdr3_nt: TGTGCCAGTACCCCAGACGGGAGGCCCACAGATACGCAGTATTTT
cdr3_aa: CASTPDGRPTDTQYF
v_call: TRBV19
cdr3_length: 15
d_call: TRBD2
j_call: TRBJ2-3
clone_size: .

cdr3_nt: TGTGCCAGCAGTTTAGCAGGGGCGAGATATGGCTACACCTTC
cdr3_aa: CASSLAGARYGYTF
v_call: TRBV27
cdr3_length: 14
d_call: .
j_call: TRBJ1-2
clone_size: .

cdr3_nt: TGTGCCAGCAACCCCTTAACAGGGGGCCCCGTTGAAGCTTTCTTT
cdr3_aa: CASNPLTGGPVEAFF
v_call: TRBV2
cdr3_length: 15
d_call: TRBD1
j_call: TRBJ1-1
clone_size: .

cdr3_nt: TGTGCCAGCAGCCCAGGTAGCGGGAGCTCAGAGACCCAGTACTTC
cdr3_aa: CASSPGSGSSETQYF
v_call: TRBV3-1/TRBV3-2
cdr3_length: 15
d_call: TRBD2
j_call: TRBJ2-5
clone_size: .

cdr3_nt: TGTGCCTGGAGTACTCGACAGGACGTGTGGGGCTACACCTTC
cdr3_aa: CAWSTRQDVWGYTF
v_call: TRBV30
cdr3_length: 14
d_call: .
j_call: TRBJ1-2
clone_size: many

cdr3_nt: TGTGCCAGCATGATAGATTCGACTTTCACAGATACGCAGTATTTT
cdr3_aa: CASMIDSTFTDTQYF
v_call: TRBV27
cdr3_length: 15
d_call: .
j_call: TRBJ2-3
clone_size: .

cdr3_nt: TGTGCCAGCAGTTACTCGGCGGCTAGCGGAGACTACGAGCAGTACTTC
cdr3_aa: CASSYSAASGDYEQYF
v_call: TRBV6-2/TRBV6-3
cdr3_length: 16
d_call: TRBD2
j_call: TRBJ2-7
clone_size: .

cdr3_nt: TGTGCCAGCAGCCAAGATGCAACGGGTGCTGGCACAGATACGCAGTATTTT
cdr3_aa: CASSQDATGAGTDTQYF
v_call: TRBV14
cdr3_length: 17
d_call: .
j_call: TRBJ2-3
clone_size: .

cdr3_nt: TGTGCCAGCAGCGAGGCGCGAGCCTACGAGCAGTACTTC
cdr3_aa: CASSEARAYEQYF
v_call: TRBV2
cdr3_length: 13
d_call: .
j_call: TRBJ2-7
clone_size: .

cdr3_nt: TGTGCCAGCAGCTTGCAGGTCAATGAGCAGTTCTTC
cdr3_aa: CASSLQVNEQFF
v_call: TRBV5-6
cdr3_length: 12
d_call: .
j_call: TRBJ2-1
clone_size: .

cdr3_nt: TGTGCCACCAGCAGAGGGACAGTCAACACCGGGGAGCTGTTTTTT
cdr3_aa: CATSRGTVNTGELFF
v_call: TRBV15
cdr3_length: 15
d_call: .
j_call: TRBJ2-2
clone_size: once

cdr3_nt: TGTGCCAGCAGCCCAAAAGCAGGGGCGAACTATGGCTACACCTTC
cdr3_aa: CASSPKAGANYGYTF
v_call: TRBV7-8
cdr3_length: 15
d_call: .
j_call: TRBJ1-2
clone_size: .

cdr3_nt: TGTGCCAGCAGCTTGTCGGTGGGACAGGGTTCCTACGAGCAGTACTTC
cdr3_aa: CASSLSVGQGSYEQYF
v_call: TRBV5-8
cdr3_length: 16
d_call: TRBD1
j_call: TRBJ2-7
clone_size: few

cdr3_nt: TGTGCCAGCAGCTACTTTCCTTCGGGGATAGACAATTCACCCCTCCACTTT
cdr3_aa: CASSYFPSGIDNSPLHF
v_call: TRBV7-9
cdr3_length: 17
d_call: .
j_call: TRBJ1-6
clone_size: .

cdr3_nt: TGTGCCAGCAGCCAAGCCGGGACCCAGTACTTC
cdr3_aa: CASSQAGTQYF
v_call: TRBV3-1/TRBV3-2
cdr3_length: 11
d_call: .
j_call: TRBJ2-5
clone_size: .

cdr3_nt: TGTGCCAGCACTTCAGAGGTCGCTAGCGGGAGCCAGACCCAGTACTTC
cdr3_aa: CASTSEVASGSQTQYF
v_call: TRBV5-4
cdr3_length: 16
d_call: TRBD2
j_call: TRBJ2-5
clone_size: .

cdr3_nt: TGTGCCAGCAGCTTAGAACAGGGCGCTGAAGCTTTCTTT
cdr3_aa: CASSLEQGAEAFF
v_call: TRBV7-9
cdr3_length: 13
d_call: .
j_call: TRBJ1-1
clone_size: .

cdr3_nt: TGTGCCAGCAGCCCGACAGGCGCTCGGGAGCAGTACTTC
cdr3_aa: CASSPTGAREQYF
v_call: TRBV12-3/TRBV12-4
cdr3_length: 13
d_call: .
j_call: TRBJ2-7
clone_size: .

cdr3_nt: TGTGCCAGCTCACCACAGGGACAGGGGTACGAGCAGTACTTC
cdr3_aa: CASSPQGQGYEQYF
v_call: TRBV18
cdr3_length: 14
d_call: TRBD1
j_call: TRBJ2-7
clone_size: .

cdr3_nt: TGTGCCAGCAGCCCTTTCCTGACTAGCGGGAGTGTGGATACGCAGTATTTT
cdr3_aa: CASSPFLTSGSVDTQYF
v_call: TRBV13
cdr3_length: 17
d_call: TRBD2
j_call: TRBJ2-3
clone_size: .

cdr3_nt: TGTGCCAGTAGCACCAGCGTTAATGGATCACCCCTCCACTTT
cdr3_aa: CASSTSVNGSPLHF
v_call: TRBV19
cdr3_length: 14
d_call: .
j_call: TRBJ1-6
clone_size: .

cdr3_nt: TGTGCCAGTAGCCTCCGACAGGGCACAGATACGCAGTATTTT
cdr3_aa: CASSLRQGTDTQYF
v_call: TRBV19
cdr3_length: 14
d_call: .
j_call: TRBJ2-3
clone_size: .

cdr3_nt: TGTGCCAGCAGTCCGGGGACGGGAGGATATGGCTACACCTTC
cdr3_aa: CASSPGTGGYGYTF
v_call: TRBV28
cdr3_length: 14
d_call: .
j_call: TRBJ1-2
clone_size: .

cdr3_nt: TGTGCCAGCAGTTTAACGGGTTACAGGGGGTTTACTGAAGCTTTCTTT
cdr3_aa: CASSLTGYRGFTEAFF
v_call: TRBV27
cdr3_length: 16
d_call: TRBD1
j_call: TRBJ1-1
clone_size: .

cdr3_nt: TGTGCCAGCAGCAGTACCCAGGGGTGGGAATCCTATAATTCACCCCTCCACTTT
cdr3_aa: CASSSTQGWESYNSPLHF
v_call: TRBV21-1
cdr3_length: 18
d_call: .
j_call: TRBJ1-6
clone_size: .

cdr3_nt: TGCAGCGTTGAAGACTATAGCGGGAGGGCTATGAATGAGCAGTTCTTC
cdr3_aa: CSVEDYSGRAMNEQFF
v_call: TRBV29-1
cdr3_length: 16
d_call: TRBD2
j_call: TRBJ2-1
clone_size: .

cdr3_nt: TGTGCCAGCAGCCCGTTAGGCGGGGAGAGTACCGGGGAGCTGTTTTTT
cdr3_aa: CASSPLGGESTGELFF
v_call: TRBV13
cdr3_length: 16
d_call: .
j_call: TRBJ2-2
clone_size: .

cdr3_nt: TGTGCCAGCAGCCAAAAGCCAAAACTAACAGGACAAGAGACCCAGTACTTC
cdr3_aa: CASSQKPKLTGQETQYF
v_call: TRBV7-9
cdr3_length: 17
d_call: .
j_call: TRBJ2-5
clone_size: once

cdr3_nt: TGTGCCAGCAGCCCACGGGGAGGAGGAAACACCATATATTTT
cdr3_aa: CASSPRGGGNTIYF
v_call: TRBV7-2
cdr3_length: 14
d_call: .
j_call: TRBJ1-3
clone_size: .

cdr3_nt: TGTGCCAGCAGTTTATCGCGGGCCGGGGAGCTGTTTTTT
cdr3_aa: CASSLSRAGELFF
v_call: TRBV27
cdr3_length: 13
d_call: .
j_call: TRBJ2-2
clone_size: .

cdr3_nt: TGTGCCAGCAGTGAAGCCTCCGCGCTCTACTTC
cdr3_aa: CASSEASALYF
v_call: TRBV2
cdr3_length: 11
d_call: .
j_call: TRBJ2-7
clone_size: .

cdr3_nt: TGCGCCAGCAGCTTGGCGGGTACAACTAATGAAAAACTGTTTTTT
cdr3_aa: CASSLAGTTNEKLFF
v_call: TRBV5-1
cdr3_length: 15
d_call: .
j_call: TRBJ1-4
clone_size: few

cdr3_nt: TGTGCCAGCAGTGACGGACTAGCGGGATTGAAAGCCGGGGAGCTGTTTTTT
cdr3_aa: CASSDGLAGLKAGELFF
v_call: TRBV6-1
cdr3_length: 17
d_call: TRBD2
j_call: TRBJ2-2
clone_size: .

cdr3_nt: TGTGCCAGCAGCAAAGCCCCCAGGGGCCGCTATGGCTACACCTTC
cdr3_aa: CASSKAPRGRYGYTF
v_call: TRBV21-1
cdr3_length: 15
d_call: .
j_call: TRBJ1-2
clone_size: .

cdr3_nt: TGTGCCAGCAGTGAAGCCTCTACAGGGACCGAGCAGTACTTC
cdr3_aa: CASSEASTGTEQYF
v_call: TRBV25-1
cdr3_length: 14
d_call: .
j_call: TRBJ2-7
clone_size: .

cdr3_nt: TGTGCCAGCACTCAAGGGCGGGGCCTCCAAGAGACCCAGTACTTC
cdr3_aa: CASTQGRGLQETQYF
v_call: TRBV7-2
cdr3_length: 15
d_call: .
j_call: TRBJ2-5
clone_size: .

cdr3_nt: TGTGCCAGCAGTTTATACGGCCAAGAGACCCAGTACTTC
cdr3_aa: CASSLYGQETQYF
v_call: TRBV27
cdr3_length: 13
d_call: .
j_call: TRBJ2-5
clone_size: .

cdr3_nt: TGTGCCAGCAGCTTACTACAGCGGGAGGGCCCCTTTTACAATGAGCAGTTCTTC
cdr3_aa: CASSLLQREGPFYNEQFF
v_call: TRBV7-9
cdr3_length: 18
d_call: TRBD2
j_call: TRBJ2-1
clone_size: .

cdr3_nt: TGTGCCAGCAGTTTAACTGCTTTTGGGCATCAAGCTAACTATGGCTACACCTTC
cdr3_aa: CASSLTAFGHQANYGYTF
v_call: TRBV27
cdr3_length: 18
d_call: .
j_call: TRBJ1-2
clone_size: .

cdr3_nt: TGTGCCAGCAGCGGGATAGAGCAGTTCTTC
cdr3_aa: CASSGIEQFF
v_call: TRBV28
cdr3_length: 10
d_call: .
j_call: TRBJ2-1
clone_size: .

cdr3_nt: TGTGCCAGCAGGGACAGTGGAGGAGATACGCAGTATTTT
cdr3_aa: CASRDSGGDTQYF
v_call: TRBV6-5
cdr3_length: 13
d_call: .
j_call: TRBJ2-3
clone_size: many

cdr3_nt: TGTGCCAGCAGCTTATCTAGCGGGTCCTACAATGAGCAGTTCTTC
cdr3_aa: CASSLSSGSYNEQFF
v_call: TRBV7-3
cdr3_length: 15
d_call: TRBD2
j_call: TRBJ2-1
clone_size: .

cdr3_nt: TGCGCCAGCAGCCAAGATCCGGGCTCTGGAAACACCATATATTTT
cdr3_aa: CASSQDPGSGNTIYF
v_call: TRBV4-1
cdr3_length: 15
d_call: .
j_call: TRBJ1-3
clone_size: .

cdr3_nt: TGTGCCTGGAGTGTTTTCCTGGACACCTATAGCAATCAGCCCCAGCATTTT
cdr3_aa: CAWSVFLDTYSNQPQHF
v_call: TRBV30
cdr3_length: 17
d_call: .
j_call: TRBJ1-5
clone_size: .

cdr3_nt: TGTGCCAGCAGTTACAGGCAGAGACTAGCGGGATTCCAAGAGACCCAGTACTTC
cdr3_aa: CASSYRQRLAGFQETQYF
v_call: TRBV6-2/TRBV6-3
cdr3_length: 18
d_call: TRBD2
j_call: TRBJ2-5
clone_size: few

cdr3_nt: TGTGCCAGCAGCTCCGAATCATCCCCGGGACAGCAAGAGACCCAGTACTTC
cdr3_aa: CASSSESSPGQQETQYF
v_call: TRBV7-9
cdr3_length: 17
d_call: TRBD1
j_call: TRBJ2-5
clone_size: once

cdr3_nt: TGTGCCAGCAGTTCCCCGACAGGGGGAGGGGAAAAACTGTTTTTT
cdr3_aa: CASSSPTGGGEKLFF
v_call: TRBV28
cdr3_length: 15
d_call: TRBD1
j_call: TRBJ1-4
clone_size: .

cdr3_nt: TGTGCCAGCAGCCCTCTCGTGGGAGGGGCCGGGGAGCTGTTTTTT
cdr3_aa: CASSPLVGGAGELFF
v_call: TRBV11-3
cdr3_length: 15
d_call: TRBD2
j_call: TRBJ2-2
clone_size: .

cdr3_nt: TGTGCCAGCAGTACCTCGCAGGGGGGTCATCAGCCCCAGCATTTT
cdr3_aa: CASSTSQGGHQPQHF
v_call: TRBV25-1
cdr3_length: 15
d_call: TRBD1
j_call: TRBJ1-5
clone_size: .

cdr3_nt: TGTGCCAGCAGCGTAGGGGGGAGGGTAGCGGGAGCTCTGGATGAGCAGTTCTTC
cdr3_aa: CASSVGGRVAGALDEQFF
v_call: TRBV9
cdr3_length: 18
d_call: TRBD2
j_call: TRBJ2-1
clone_size: .

cdr3_nt: TGTGCCAGCGGGACTAGCGGTTCGGATACGCAGTATTTT
cdr3_aa: CASGTSGSDTQYF
v_call: TRBV3-1/TRBV3-2
cdr3_length: 13
d_call: TRBD2
j_call: TRBJ2-3
clone_size: once

cdr3_nt: TGTGCCAGCAGTGAAGCAGGACTAGCAGGCAATGAGCAGTTCTTC
cdr3_aa: CASSEAGLAGNEQFF
v_call: TRBV2
cdr3_length: 15
d_call: TRBD2
j_call: TRBJ2-1
clone_size: .

cdr3_nt: TGTGCCAGCAGTCGACTAGCGGGATGGACCGGGGAGCTGTTTTTT
cdr3_aa: CASSRLAGWTGELFF
v_call: TRBV6-5
cdr3_length: 15
d_call: TRBD2
j_call: TRBJ2-2
clone_size: .

cdr3_nt: TGTGCCAGCAGTGGTGAGGGAAACACCATATATTTT
cdr3_aa: CASSGEGNTIYF
v_call: TRBV11-2
cdr3_length: 12
d_call: .
j_call: TRBJ1-3
clone_size: few

cdr3_nt: TGTGCCAGCAATGGGGGGGTTACTGGAAACACCATATATTTT
cdr3_aa: CASNGGVTGNTIYF
v_call: TRBV2
cdr3_length: 14
d_call: .
j_call: TRBJ1-3
clone_size: .